This T cell receptor (beta chain) was observed in a study of identical twins. Overall study results and limits: Abundant cord blood beta clonotypes carried fewer insertions; memory repertoires showed none. Models underpredicted monozygotic twin sharing of out-of-frame TCR alpha.

Looked up from germline, CDR1 is MNHEY and CDR2 is SVGAGI. This CDR3 has 14 amino acids. Trimming pared 3 bases from V and 2 bases from J, leaving 11 bases between. The donor group consisted entirely of healthy Caucasians. TCRdb redid the calling of the 5' RACE reads with MiXCR, one entry per CDR3 protein. The sample comprises approximately 630,000 distinct CDR3 sequences, under 8.5% of which are singletons, and about 1.5% rests with the top ten. In the case of this clonotype: The antigen is not known.

The same data also went into a second study, on yellow fever vaccine responses in identical twins. That report notes: Reportedly, the response of twins' T cells to the vaccine seemed partly convergent, partly personalized.

The receptor was isolated from a woman aged 18-29 years in good health. Material: PBMCs. The chain couples TRBV6-5 to TRBJ2-7; D not certain. This CDR3 reads CASSYAANTYEQYF. CDR3 nucleotides: TGTGCCAGCAGTTATGCAGCTAATACCTACGAGCAGTACTTC.